These 18 T cell receptor beta chains share one sample of origin, sequenced in a study of OX40 agonist ivuxolimab in advanced cancers. Repertoires were generated with immunoSEQ multiplex PCR, while TCRdb's copy carries only in-frame clones and drops some. The profile covers fewer than 70,000 clones, with 75% to 85% appearing a single time and roughly 1.6% taken by the ten largest. The material sequenced was CD4+ or CD8+ T cells sorted from blood, taken in a trial of the OX40 agonist ivuxolimab. These receptors all stem from an adult with an advanced solid tumor such as melanoma, head and neck, liver or kidney cancer.

The chain uses TRBV28 and TRBJ1-2, with a tentative D call TRBD1 (5 bases). The CDR3 runs to 13 residues. CDR1 and CDR2 from the germline V gene are MDHEN and SYDVKM. V dropped 5 bases and J dropped 4 bases, with 11 bases sitting between them. As DNA, the CDR3 is TGTGCCAGCAGTGTGACAGAGACCTATGGCTACACCTTC. Encoded protein: CASSVTETYGYTF.

The V and J genes are TRBV9 and TRBJ1-5; unclear D gene. This CDR3 has 16 amino acids. The ends were cut back, 1 base at V and 2 bases at J, with 13 bases in the middle. From germline, CDR1 is SGDLS and CDR2 YYNGEE. CDR3 nucleotide sequence: TGTGCCAGCAGCGTAAAGAGGGTAGACGGCAATCAGCCCCAGCATTTT. It is translated as CASSVKRVDGNQPQHF.

The rearrangement links TRBV28 to TRBJ2-1; TRBD1 matches 9 bases. The J segment lost 3 bases and the V segment lost 11 bases, leaving 5 bases of the junction unmatched. The CDR3 spans 13 residues. Germline assignment: CDR1 MDHEN and CDR2 SYDVKM. CDR3 loop: CAGGQGLYNEQFF. Here the CDR3 DNA reads TGTGCCGGGGGACAGGGCCTCTACAATGAGCAGTTCTTC.

The chain is built from TRBV4-1 and TRBJ2-2; 7 positions match TRBD1. Per the germline V gene, CDR1 is MGHRA and CDR2 is YSYEKL. The CDR3 contains 17 residues. The V segment lost 1 base and the J segment 6 bases; nucleotides outside the gene matches: 11. Written as DNA, the CDR3 is TGCGCCAGCAGCCAAGGTCCGACAGGGTGGTTAGCCGGGGAGCTGTTTTTT. Amino acid sequence: CASSQGPTGWLAGELFF.

This sequence joins TRBV7-2 and TRBJ2-5; weak D call: TRBD2 (6 bases). Germline CDR1 SGHTA, CDR2 FQGNSA. The CDR3 contains 14 residues. V was clipped by 4 bases and J by 5 bases, with 14 bases between them. As DNA, the CDR3 is TGTGCCAGCAGCTCCTCGGGACTTCGGGAGACCCAGTACTTC. Residues: CASSSSGLRETQYF.

This clone ranks as medium-sized (0.01 to 0.1%). The chain is built from TRBV7-2 and TRBJ2-7, with a tentative D call TRBD2 (6 bases). V gave up 3 bases and J gave up 0 bases, with 9 bases separating them. The CDR3 sequence is 14 residues long. CDR1 SGHTA and CDR2 FQGNSA come from the germline V gene. DNA of the CDR3: TGTGCCAGCAGCTTTCTACTAGCCTCCTACGAGCAGTACTTC. Amino acids: CASSFLLASYEQYF.

The rearrangement joins TRBV30 to TRBJ2-3, with D possibly TRBD1 on 5 matching bases. The length of the CDR3 is 18 residues. Trimming left V 2 bases short and J 4 bases short, with 25 bases between. CDR1 is GTSNPN and CDR2 is SVGIG in the germline V gene (reference sequence). CDR3 nucleotide sequence: TGTGCCTGGAGTCCCCGACATTTGCCCTTTAGGGGTGCAGATACGCAGTATTTT. Amino acids: CAWSPRHLPFRGADTQYF.

CDR3: CASSFWPAESTDTQYF. The DNA for the CDR3 is TGTGCCAGCAGTTTTTGGCCAGCGGAAAGCACAGATACGCAGTATTTT. The chain links TRBV27 to TRBJ2-3; weak D call: TRBD2 (5 bases). Trimming took off 3 bases at V and 0 bases at J, with 13 bases between the two ends. Germline V CDR1 and CDR2: MNHEY, SMNVEV (reference sequence). CDR3 length equals 16 residues.

V gene TRBV10-3 combines with J gene TRBJ2-2, with D perhaps assigned TRBD1 or TRBD2 (5 bases each). The germline V and J ends were trimmed by 7 bases and 6 bases, with 15 bases remaining between them. Germline V gene sequence: CDR1 ENHRY, CDR2 SYGVKD. This CDR3 comprises 14 residues. The CDR3 coding sequence is TGTGCCATCACTCGTGATAGAGGGGCCGGGGAGCTGTTTTTT. This codes for CAITRDRGAGELFF.

This chain uses TRBV7-2 with TRBJ2-1, with D possibly being TRBD1 (6 bases). V was trimmed by 1 base and J by 10 bases, leaving 14 bases between them. The CDR3 runs 14 residues. Germline V gene sequence: CDR1 SGHTA, CDR2 FQGNSA. The CDR3 is CASSLGLGTGEQFF. DNA of the CDR3: TGTGCCAGCAGCTTAGGGTTGGGCACAGGGGAGCAGTTCTTC. The whole variable domain, filled in from reference TRBV7-2 and TRBJ2-1, reads GAGVSQSPSNKVTEKGKDVELRCDPISGHTALYWYRQSLGQGLEFLIYFQGNSAPDKSGLPSDRFSAERTGGSVSTLTIQRTQQEDSAVYLCASSLGLGTGEQFFGPGTRLTVL.

The V call is TRBV13, the J call TRBJ2-5; TRBD2 matches at 7 bases. Trimming removed 0 bases from V and 3 bases from J; junction bases left unmatched: 1. From germline, CDR1 is PRHDT and CDR2 FYEKMQ (reference sequence). This CDR3 spans 14 amino acids. The CDR3 protein is CASSLGLAEETQYF. CDR3 sequence (DNA): TGTGCCAGCAGCTTAGGGCTAGCGGAAGAGACCCAGTACTTC.

Comments on this clone: The same CDR3 also results from other DNA sequences found in this sample. This rearrangement joins TRBV5-1 to TRBJ1-5; possibly TRBD1 for D (6 bases). This CDR3 spans 13 amino acids. Germline assignment: CDR1 SGHRS and CDR2 YFSETQ. V was cut by 0 bases and J by 5 bases, with 6 bases left in between. In DNA form, the CDR3 reads TGCGCCAGCAGCTTGGACAGGGATCAGCCCCAGCATTTT. It encodes CASSLDRDQPQHF.

V and J are TRBV28 and TRBJ1-5, with D uncertain. The CDR3 length is 15 residues. The germline V gene encodes CDR1 MDHEN and CDR2 SYDVKM. Trimming stripped 3 bases from V and 10 bases from J, with 19 bases between. CDR3 amino acids: CASSLVGRTMNPQHF. Here the CDR3 DNA reads TGTGCCAGCAGTTTGGTCGGGCGGACGATGAATCCCCAGCATTTT.

The chain is built from TRBV10-3 and TRBJ2-1; 9 bases agree with TRBD2. The CDR3 is 16 amino acids. J was trimmed by 8 bases and V by 3 bases; bases with no gene match: 11. The germline CDR1 and CDR2 sequences are ENHRY and SYGVKD. CDR3: CAISDRRASGIDEQFF. The CDR3 DNA reads TGTGCCATCAGTGACCGGAGGGCTAGCGGGATCGATGAGCAGTTCTTC.

This chain joins TRBV28 and TRBJ1-5, with D unclear. Trimming took off 3 bases at V and 0 bases at J, with 0 bases between the two ends. CDR1 and CDR2 from the germline V gene are MDHEN and SYDVKM. The CDR3 extends over 12 amino acids. The chain's CDR3 is CASSFSNQPQHF. The CDR3 DNA reads TGTGCCAGCAGTTTTAGCAATCAGCCCCAGCATTTT.

The genes are TRBV7-2 and TRBJ2-1; 8 nucleotides match TRBD1. Losses at the gene ends were 5 bases for V and 9 bases for J; bases not matched to a gene: 9. The CDR3 spans 14 residues. Germline values: CDR1 SGHTA, CDR2 FQGNSA. The chain's CDR3 is CASSTRQGSGEQFF. CDR3 coding DNA: TGTGCCAGCAGCACCAGACAGGGGTCGGGTGAGCAGTTCTTC.

The CDR3 loop is CAWSDGLFSVGNEQFF. The CDR3 coding sequence is TGTGCCTGGAGCGATGGACTATTCAGTGTGGGCAATGAGCAGTTCTTC. The chain couples TRBV30 to TRBJ2-1, with D possibly matching TRBD2 (6 bases). This CDR3 has 16 amino acids. Trimming pared 3 bases from V and 6 bases from J, leaving 21 bases between. Germline-derived CDR1 and CDR2 are GTSNPN and SVGIG (reference sequence).

This clone was seen a single time. This chain links TRBV11-2 with TRBJ1-2; D not certain. This CDR3 contains 13 residues. Looked up from germline, CDR1 is SGHAT and CDR2 is FQNNGV. V lost 0 bases to trimming and J lost 10 bases, with 12 bases between them. The CDR3, as DNA: TGTGCCAGCAGCTTAGATCTAGGCAGCTACTACACCTTC. Its translation is CASSLDLGSYYTF.